This T cell receptor (beta chain) stems from a study of blood T cell repertoires in COVID-19. Study details: Sources were T cells, B-cell-depleted T cells, or PBMCs; the material itself was cDNA or gDNA.

In the study's own analysis: Reference gene primer amplification in the assay estimated nucleated cell counts. TCRdb's copy holds only in-frame clones and misses some; the assay was immunoSEQ multiplex PCR. Clone size and V and J calls were adopted from that table, with D and trimming inferred from the DNA. The repertoire holds around 56,000 clones, with under 90% as singletons. The sample was peripheral blood. The source of this sequence is an elderly woman with active or convalescent COVID-19.

The CDR3 loop reads CAISETQVFRGEKLFF. CDR3 DNA sequence: TGTGCCATCAGTGAGACACAGGTCTTCAGGGGTGAAAAACTGTTTTTT. V is TRBV10-3 and J is TRBJ1-4; D is perhaps TRBD1 (6 bases). The CDR3 spans 16 residues. The V end lost 2 bases, the J end lost 7 bases, and 17 bases lay between the germline ends. CDR1 is ENHRY and CDR2 is SYGVKD in the germline V gene.